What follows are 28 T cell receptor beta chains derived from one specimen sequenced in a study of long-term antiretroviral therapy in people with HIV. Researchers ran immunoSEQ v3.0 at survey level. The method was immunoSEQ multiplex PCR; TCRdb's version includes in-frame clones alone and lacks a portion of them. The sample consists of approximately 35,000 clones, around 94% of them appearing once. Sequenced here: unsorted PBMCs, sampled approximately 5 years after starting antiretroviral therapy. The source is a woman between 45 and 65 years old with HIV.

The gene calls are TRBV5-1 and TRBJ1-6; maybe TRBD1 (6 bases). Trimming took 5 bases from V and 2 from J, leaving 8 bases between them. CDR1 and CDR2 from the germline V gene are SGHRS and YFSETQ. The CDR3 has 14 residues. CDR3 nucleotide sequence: TGCGCCAGCAGGGGGGGCGCCTATAATTCACCCCTCCACTTT. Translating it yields CASRGGAYNSPLHF.

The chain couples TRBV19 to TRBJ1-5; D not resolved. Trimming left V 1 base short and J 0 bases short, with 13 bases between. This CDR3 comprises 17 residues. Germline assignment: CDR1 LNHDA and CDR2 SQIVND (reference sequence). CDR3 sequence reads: CASSIGGDGYSNQPQHF. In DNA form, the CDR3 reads TGTGCCAGTAGTATAGGAGGAGACGGCTATAGCAATCAGCCCCAGCATTTT.

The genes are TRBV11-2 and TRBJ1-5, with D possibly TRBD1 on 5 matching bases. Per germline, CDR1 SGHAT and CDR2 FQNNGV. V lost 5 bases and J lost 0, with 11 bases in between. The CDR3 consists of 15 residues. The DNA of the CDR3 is TGTGCCAGCAGCGAGGGGCGAAGTAGCAATCAGCCCCAGCATTTT. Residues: CASSEGRSSNQPQHF.

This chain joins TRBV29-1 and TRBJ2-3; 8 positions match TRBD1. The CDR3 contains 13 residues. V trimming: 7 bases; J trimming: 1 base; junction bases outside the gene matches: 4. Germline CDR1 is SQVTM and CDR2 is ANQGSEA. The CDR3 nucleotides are TGCAGCGCCTCGACAGGGGGCACAGATACGCAGTATTTT. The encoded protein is CSASTGGTDTQYF.

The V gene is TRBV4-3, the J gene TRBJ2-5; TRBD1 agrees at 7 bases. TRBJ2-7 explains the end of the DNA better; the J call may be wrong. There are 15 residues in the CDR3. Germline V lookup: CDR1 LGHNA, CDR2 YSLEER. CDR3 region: CASSQGRTGVYEQYF. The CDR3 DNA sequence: TGCGCCAGCAGCCAAGGGAGGACAGGTGTCTACGAGCAGTACTTC.

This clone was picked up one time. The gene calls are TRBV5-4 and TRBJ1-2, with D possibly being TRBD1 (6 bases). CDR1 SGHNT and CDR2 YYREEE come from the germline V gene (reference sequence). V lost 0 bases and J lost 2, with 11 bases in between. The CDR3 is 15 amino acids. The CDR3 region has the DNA TGTGCCAGCAGCTTGGTATCAGGGACAAACTATGGCTACACCTTC. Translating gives CASSLVSGTNYGYTF.

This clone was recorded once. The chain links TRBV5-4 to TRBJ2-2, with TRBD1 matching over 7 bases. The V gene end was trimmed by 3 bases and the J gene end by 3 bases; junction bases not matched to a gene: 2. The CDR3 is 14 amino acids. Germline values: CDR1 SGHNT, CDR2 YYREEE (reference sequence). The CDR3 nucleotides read TGTGCCAGCAGCTCCGGACAGGACACCGGGGAGCTGTTTTTT. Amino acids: CASSSGQDTGELFF.

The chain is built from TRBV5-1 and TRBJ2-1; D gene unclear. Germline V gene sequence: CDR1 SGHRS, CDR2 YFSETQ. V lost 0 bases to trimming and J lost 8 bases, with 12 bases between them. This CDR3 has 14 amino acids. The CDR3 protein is CASSLESSSYEQFF. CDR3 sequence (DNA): TGCGCCAGCAGCTTGGAATCCAGTAGCTATGAGCAGTTCTTC.

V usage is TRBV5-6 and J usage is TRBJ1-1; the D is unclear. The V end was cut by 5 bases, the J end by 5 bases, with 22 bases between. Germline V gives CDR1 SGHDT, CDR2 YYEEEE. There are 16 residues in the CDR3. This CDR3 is CASRPVPGDEGTEAFF. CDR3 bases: TGTGCCAGCAGGCCTGTACCTGGGGATGAGGGTACTGAAGCTTTCTTT.

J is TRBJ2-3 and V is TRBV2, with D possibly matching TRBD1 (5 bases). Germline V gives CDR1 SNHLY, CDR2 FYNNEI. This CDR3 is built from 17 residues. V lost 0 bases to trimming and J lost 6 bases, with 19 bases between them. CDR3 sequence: CASSEAQTTQGMDTQYF. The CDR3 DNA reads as TGTGCCAGCAGTGAAGCGCAGACAACTCAGGGCATGGATACGCAGTATTTT.

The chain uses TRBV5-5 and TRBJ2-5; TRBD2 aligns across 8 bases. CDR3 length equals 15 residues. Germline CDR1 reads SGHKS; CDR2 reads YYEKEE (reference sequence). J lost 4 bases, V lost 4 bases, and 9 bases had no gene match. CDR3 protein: CASSGMVGGAETQYF. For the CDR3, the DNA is TGTGCCAGCAGCGGTATGGTCGGGGGGGCAGAGACCCAGTACTTC.

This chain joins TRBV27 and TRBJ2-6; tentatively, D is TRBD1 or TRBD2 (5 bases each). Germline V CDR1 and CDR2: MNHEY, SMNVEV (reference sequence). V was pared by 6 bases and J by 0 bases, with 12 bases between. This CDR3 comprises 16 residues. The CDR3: CASSPGRPSGANVLTF. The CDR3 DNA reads TGTGCCAGCAGCCCGGGACGGCCCTCTGGGGCCAACGTCCTGACTTTC.

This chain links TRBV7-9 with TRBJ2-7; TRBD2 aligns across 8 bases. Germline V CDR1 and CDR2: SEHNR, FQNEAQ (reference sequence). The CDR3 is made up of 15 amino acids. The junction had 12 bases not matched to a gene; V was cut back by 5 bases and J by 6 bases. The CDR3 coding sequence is TGTGCCAGCAGCCGGTGGGGCGGGGGGCCCGCCGAGCAGTACTTC. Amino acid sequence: CASSRWGGGPAEQYF.

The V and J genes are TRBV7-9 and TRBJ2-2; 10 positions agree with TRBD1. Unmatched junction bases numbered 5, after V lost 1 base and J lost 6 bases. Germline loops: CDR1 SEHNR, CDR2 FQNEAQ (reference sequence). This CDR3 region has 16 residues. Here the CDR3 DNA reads TGTGCCAGCAGCTTAGGGTCCGGGACAGGGGCCGGGGAGCTGTTTTTT. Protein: CASSLGSGTGAGELFF.

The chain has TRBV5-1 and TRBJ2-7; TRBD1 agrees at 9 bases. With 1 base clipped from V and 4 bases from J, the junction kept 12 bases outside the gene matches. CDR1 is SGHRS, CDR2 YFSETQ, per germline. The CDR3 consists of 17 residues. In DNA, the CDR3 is TGCGCCAGCAGCTTGCTGGTTCGGACAGGGGAACCGTACGAGCAGTACTTC. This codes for CASSLLVRTGEPYEQYF.

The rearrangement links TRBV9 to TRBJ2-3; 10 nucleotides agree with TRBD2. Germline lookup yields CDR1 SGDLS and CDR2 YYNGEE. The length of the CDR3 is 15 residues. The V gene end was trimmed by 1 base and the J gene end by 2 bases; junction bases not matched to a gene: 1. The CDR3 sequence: CASSVLAGDTDTQYF. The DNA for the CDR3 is TGTGCCAGCAGCGTACTAGCGGGGGACACAGATACGCAGTATTTT.

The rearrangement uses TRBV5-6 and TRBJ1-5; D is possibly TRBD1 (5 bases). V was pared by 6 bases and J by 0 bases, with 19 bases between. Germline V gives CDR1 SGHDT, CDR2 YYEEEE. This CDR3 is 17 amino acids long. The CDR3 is CASTSSWGVPSNQPQHF. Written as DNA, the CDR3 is TGTGCCAGCACCTCTAGCTGGGGGGTACCTAGCAATCAGCCCCAGCATTTT. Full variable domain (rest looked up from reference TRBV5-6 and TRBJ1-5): DAGVTQSPTHLIKTRGQQVTLRCSPKSGHDTVSWYQQALGQGPQFIFQYYEEEERQRGNFPDRFSGHQFPNYSSELNVNALLLGDSALYLCASTSSWGVPSNQPQHFGDGTRLSIL.

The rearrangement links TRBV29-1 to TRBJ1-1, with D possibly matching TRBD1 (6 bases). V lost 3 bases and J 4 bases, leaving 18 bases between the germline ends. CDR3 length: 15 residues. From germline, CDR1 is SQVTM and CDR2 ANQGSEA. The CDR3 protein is CSVDQYRVGPTEAFF. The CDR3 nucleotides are TGCAGCGTTGACCAATACAGGGTGGGACCCACTGAAGCTTTCTTT.

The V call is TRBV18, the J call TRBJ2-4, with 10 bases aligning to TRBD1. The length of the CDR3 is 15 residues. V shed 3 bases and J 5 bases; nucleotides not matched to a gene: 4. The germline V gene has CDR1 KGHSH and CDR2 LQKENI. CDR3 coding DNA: TGTGCCAGCTCACCGGCCGGGACAGGGGAAAACATTCAGTACTTC. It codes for CASSPAGTGENIQYF. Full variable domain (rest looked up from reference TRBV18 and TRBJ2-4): NAGVMQNPRHLVRRRGQEARLRCSPMKGHSHVYWYRQLPEEGLKFMVYLQKENIIDESGMPKERFSAEFPKEGPSILRIQQVVRGDSAAYFCASSPAGTGENIQYFGAGTRLSVL.

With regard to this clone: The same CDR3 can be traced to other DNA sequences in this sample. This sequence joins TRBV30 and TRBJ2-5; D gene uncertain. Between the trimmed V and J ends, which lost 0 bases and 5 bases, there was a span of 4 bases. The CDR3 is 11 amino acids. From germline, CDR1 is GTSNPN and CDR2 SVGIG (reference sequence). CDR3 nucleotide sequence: TGTGCCTGGAGTGTTGGGGAGACCCAGTACTTC. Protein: CAWSVGETQYF.

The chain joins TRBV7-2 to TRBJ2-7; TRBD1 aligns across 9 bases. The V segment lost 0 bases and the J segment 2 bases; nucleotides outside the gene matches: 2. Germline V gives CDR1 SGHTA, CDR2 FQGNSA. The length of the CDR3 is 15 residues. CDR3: CASSLAGQGAYEQYF. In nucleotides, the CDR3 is TGTGCCAGCAGCTTAGCGGGACAGGGAGCCTACGAGCAGTACTTC. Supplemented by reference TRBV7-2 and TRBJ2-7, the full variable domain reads GAGVSQSPSNKVTEKGKDVELRCDPISGHTALYWYRQSLGQGLEFLIYFQGNSAPDKSGLPSDRFSAERTGGSVSTLTIQRTQQEDSAVYLCASSLAGQGAYEQYFGPGTRLTVT.

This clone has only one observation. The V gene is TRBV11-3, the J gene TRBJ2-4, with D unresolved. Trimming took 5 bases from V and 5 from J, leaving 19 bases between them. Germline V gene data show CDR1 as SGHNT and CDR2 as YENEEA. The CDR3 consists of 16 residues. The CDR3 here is CASSHSDSPGQNIQYF. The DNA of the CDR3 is TGTGCCAGCAGCCATTCAGACTCGCCCGGCCAAAACATTCAGTACTTC.

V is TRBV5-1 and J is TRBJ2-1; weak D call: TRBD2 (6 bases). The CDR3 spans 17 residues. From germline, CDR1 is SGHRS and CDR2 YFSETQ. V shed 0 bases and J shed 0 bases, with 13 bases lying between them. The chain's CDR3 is CASSLGGGPSSYNEQFF. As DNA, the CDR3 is TGCGCCAGCAGCTTGGGCGGAGGGCCCAGCTCCTACAATGAGCAGTTCTTC.

The CDR3 DNA is TGTGCCAGCAGCCCGGGACAGGGGACAGAGCACACTGAAGCTTTCTTT. Protein: CASSPGQGTEHTEAFF. The chain links TRBV13 to TRBJ1-1, with 10 bases aligning to TRBD1. Per germline, CDR1 PRHDT and CDR2 FYEKMQ (reference sequence). The junction had 9 bases not matched to a gene; V was cut back by 5 bases and J by 3 bases. CDR3 length: 16 amino acids.

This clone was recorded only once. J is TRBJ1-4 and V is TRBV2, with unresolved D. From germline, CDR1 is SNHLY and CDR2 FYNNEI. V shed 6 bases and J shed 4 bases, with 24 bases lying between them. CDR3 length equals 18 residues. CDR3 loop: CASRPQLPVTYFNEKLFF. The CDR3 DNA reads TGTGCCAGCAGGCCTCAGCTTCCCGTGACGTATTTTAATGAAAAACTGTTTTTT.

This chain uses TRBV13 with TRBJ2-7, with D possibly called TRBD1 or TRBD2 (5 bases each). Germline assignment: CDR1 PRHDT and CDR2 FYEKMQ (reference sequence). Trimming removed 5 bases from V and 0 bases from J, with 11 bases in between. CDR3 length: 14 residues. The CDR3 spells CASSPTGTSYEQYF. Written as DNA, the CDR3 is TGTGCCAGCAGCCCGACCGGGACCTCCTACGAGCAGTACTTC. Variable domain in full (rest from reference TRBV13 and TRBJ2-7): AAGVIQSPRHLIKEKRETATLKCYPIPRHDTVYWYQQGPGQDPQFLISFYEKMQSDKGSIPDRFSAQQFSDYHSELNMSSLELGDSALYFCASSPTGTSYEQYFGPGTRLTVT.

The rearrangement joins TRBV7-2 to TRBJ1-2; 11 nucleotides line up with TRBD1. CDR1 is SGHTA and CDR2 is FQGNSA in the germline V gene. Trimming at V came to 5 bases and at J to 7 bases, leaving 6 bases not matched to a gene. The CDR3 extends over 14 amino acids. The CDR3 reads CASSKDRGLIGYTF. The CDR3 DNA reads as TGTGCCAGCAGCAAGGACAGGGGGCTGATTGGCTACACCTTC.

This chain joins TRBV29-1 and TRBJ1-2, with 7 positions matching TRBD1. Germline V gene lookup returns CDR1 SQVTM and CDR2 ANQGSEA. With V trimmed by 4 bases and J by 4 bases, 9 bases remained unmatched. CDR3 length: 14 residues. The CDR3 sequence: CSVATGVGVYGYTF. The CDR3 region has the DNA TGCAGCGTTGCCACAGGGGTAGGGGTCTATGGCTACACCTTC. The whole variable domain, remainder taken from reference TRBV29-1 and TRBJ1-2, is SAVISQKPSRDICQRGTSLTIQCQVDSQVTMMFWYRQQPGQSLTLIATANQGSEATYESGFVIDKFPISRPNLTFSTLTVSNMSPEDSSIYLCSVATGVGVYGYTFGSGTRLTVV.